The clone carrying this T cell receptor (beta chain) was counted a few times. Its antigen remains unknown. CDR1 and CDR2 from the germline V gene are MNHNS and SASEGT. The J segment lost 7 bases and the V segment lost 1 base, leaving 14 bases of the junction unmatched. This CDR3 comprises 17 residues. This sample stems from a study of OX40 agonist ivuxolimab in advanced cancers. Whole-study results and caveats: Several nonresponders also turned out to have low normalized T-cell clonal expansion.

TCRdb's table, derived via immunoSEQ multiplex PCR, lists solely in-frame clones and lacks some. This sample has approximately 60,000 clones, with roughly 84% found just once. The rearrangement links TRBV6-1 to TRBJ2-7; TRBD1 matches 9 bases. This sequence was found in an adult with an advanced solid tumor such as melanoma, head and neck, liver or kidney cancer. The sequences come from CD4+ or CD8+ T cells sorted from blood, collected in a trial of the OX40 agonist ivuxolimab. The CDR3 spells CASSEGFGTGRNWEQYF. The DNA for the CDR3 is TGTGCCAGCAGTGAAGGGTTCGGGACAGGGCGAAATTGGGAGCAGTACTTC.